This TCR beta chain was found in a study of molecular identifiers for immune sequencing clone quantification. Germline CDR1 SGHVS, CDR2 FNYEAQ. The V gene end was trimmed by 5 bases and the J gene end by 8 bases; junction bases not matched to a gene: 19. This CDR3 region has 17 residues. From the PCR reads, TCRdb called clonotypes with MiXCR, one entry per CDR3 protein. Of 20,000 to 30,000 distinct CDR3 sequences in the sample, roughly 18% were seen once. The sequenced sample consisted of naive CD8+ T cells from blood, with Jurkat cell RNA spiked in. Stated subset: FACS-sorted CD8+CD4-CCR7+CD45RA+ naive T cells. The sequence was obtained from a human donor in good health. Some libraries in this study had Jurkat cell RNA spiked in. This chain joins TRBV7-6 and TRBJ1-1, with TRBD1 identical over 8 bases. The CDR3 loop reads CASSPTASPGGVGEAFF. Written as DNA, the CDR3 is TGTGCCAGCAGCCCAACAGCCTCGCCAGGGGGCGTCGGCGAAGCTTTCTTT.